The 21 T cell receptor beta chains given below trace back to one sample, sequenced in a study of cytomegalovirus exposure and HLA in healthy donors. TCRdb's copy holds only in-frame clones and misses some; the assay was immunoSEQ multiplex PCR. The table has 95,000 to 150,000 clones, around 96% seen once. Sequencing was done on a sample of PBMCs. The receptors stem from a man younger than 35 in good health and CMV-seronegative.

This chain connects TRBV7-3 to TRBJ2-1, with 7 bases that match TRBD1. The CDR3 sequence is 15 residues long. With 5 bases clipped from V and 7 bases from J, the junction kept 11 bases outside the gene matches. CDR1 is SGHTA, CDR2 FQGTGA, per germline. The CDR3 loop reads CASSPRQGFANEQFF. In nucleotides, the CDR3 is TGTGCCAGCAGCCCTCGACAGGGATTTGCGAATGAGCAGTTCTTC.

CDR3 sequence reads: CASSPSGRETQYF. CDR3 DNA: TGTGCCAGCAGCCCCTCAGGGAGGGAGACCCAGTACTTC. The chain links TRBV7-8 to TRBJ2-5, with D perhaps matching TRBD2 (6 bases). This CDR3 contains 13 residues. Germline lookup yields CDR1 SGHVS and CDR2 FQNEAQ. The V gene lost 5 bases and the J gene lost 5 bases, with 12 bases spanning the gap.

This rearrangement joins TRBV4-3 to TRBJ2-1; 11 nucleotides agree with TRBD2. The V gene end was trimmed by 4 bases and the J gene end by 5 bases; junction bases not matched to a gene: 7. CDR3 length: 16 amino acids. Germline V lookup: CDR1 LGHNA, CDR2 YSLEER. This CDR3 is CASSPEHSGRDNEQFF. The DNA for the CDR3 is TGCGCCAGCAGCCCAGAACATAGCGGGAGGGACAATGAGCAGTTCTTC.

This rearrangement joins TRBV9 to TRBJ2-1, with 7 bases aligning to TRBD2. With V trimmed by 0 bases and J by 1 base, 4 bases remained unmatched. CDR1 is SGDLS, CDR2 YYNGEE, per germline. This CDR3 is 16 amino acids long. The CDR3 loop reads CASSVDAGVSYNEQFF. CDR3 nucleotide sequence: TGTGCCAGCAGCGTAGACGCGGGGGTTTCCTACAATGAGCAGTTCTTC.

This clone appeared a single time. The chain recombines TRBV5-6 with TRBJ2-7, with 8 bases matching TRBD2. CDR1 is SGHDT and CDR2 is YYEEEE in the germline V gene. This CDR3 is 15 amino acids long. J was trimmed by 0 bases and V by 2 bases; bases with no gene match: 4. The CDR3 DNA is TGTGCCAGCAGCTTAGCGGGAGACCGCTCCTACGAGCAGTACTTC. It codes for CASSLAGDRSYEQYF.

The chain carries TRBV6-5 and TRBJ1-1; TRBD1 matches 9 bases. J lost 5 bases, V lost 4 bases, and 2 bases had no gene match. The germline gives CDR1 MNHEY, CDR2 SVGAGI. The CDR3 is 13 residues long. The CDR3 DNA reads TGTGCCAGCAGTTGGGGACAGGGAACTGAAGCTTTCTTT. It is translated as CASSWGQGTEAFF.

The rearrangement uses TRBV11-3 and TRBJ2-3; a weak D match, TRBD2 (6 bases). Germline V CDR1 and CDR2: SGHNT, YENEEA. V lost 9 bases to trimming and J lost 4 bases, with 17 bases between them. This CDR3 contains 14 residues. The CDR3 sequence: CASARRAGADTQYF. DNA of the CDR3: TGTGCCAGTGCGAGGAGGGCCGGGGCAGATACGCAGTATTTT. Drawing the rest from reference TRBV11-3 and TRBJ2-3, the complete variable domain is EAGVVQSPRYKIIEKKQPVAFWCNPISGHNTLYWYLQNLGQGPELLIRYENEEAVDDSQLPKDRFSAERLKGVDSTLKIQPAELGDSAVYLCASARRAGADTQYFGPGTRLTVL.

The V call is TRBV5-1, the J call TRBJ2-2; D ambiguous. V gave up 2 bases and J gave up 5 bases, with 13 bases separating them. Germline values: CDR1 SGHRS, CDR2 YFSETQ. The CDR3 is 15 residues long. The CDR3 loop is CASSFTLPGTGELFF. The CDR3 DNA is TGCGCCAGCAGCTTCACATTACCGGGTACCGGGGAGCTGTTTTTT.

The rearrangement joins TRBV29-1 to TRBJ2-1; the D is unclear. V was pared by 2 bases and J by 0 bases, with 8 bases between. The CDR3 is 14 residues long. Germline lookup yields CDR1 SQVTM and CDR2 ANQGSEA. CDR3 DNA sequence: TGCAGCGTTGAACCAGCGATCTCCTACAATGAGCAGTTCTTC. Amino acids: CSVEPAISYNEQFF.

This sequence joins TRBV15 and TRBJ2-2; 9 bases are shared with TRBD1. The V and J ends lost 1 base and 3 bases, in that order; junction bases with no gene match: 6. This CDR3 region has 17 residues. Germline values: CDR1 LNHNV, CDR2 YYDKDF (reference sequence). The CDR3 region has the DNA TGTGCCACCAGCAGAGGGGCCGGGACAGGGTACACCGGGGAGCTGTTTTTT. Residues: CATSRGAGTGYTGELFF.

This chain uses TRBV7-3 with TRBJ2-5; D perhaps matches TRBD1 (7 bases). V was pared by 5 bases and J by 4 bases, with 17 bases between. Germline V gene lookup returns CDR1 SGHTA and CDR2 FQGTGA. This CDR3 has 15 residues. This CDR3 is CASSPGGGWVETQYF. CDR3 coding DNA: TGTGCCAGCAGCCCCGGAGGGGGCTGGGTAGAGACCCAGTACTTC.

V usage is TRBV10-3 and J usage is TRBJ2-7, with TRBD2 identical over 13 bases. CDR1 ENHRY and CDR2 SYGVKD come from the germline V gene. This CDR3 has 15 amino acids. V lost 6 bases, J lost 2 bases, and 4 bases stayed unmatched. In DNA form, the CDR3 reads TGTGCCATCAGCTTCGGACTAGCGGGAGCCTACGAGCAGTACTTC. This sequence encodes CAISFGLAGAYEQYF.

The chain uses TRBV7-6 and TRBJ2-5; 11 bases map to TRBD2. In germline, CDR1 is SGHVS, CDR2 FNYEAQ. V lost 3 bases, J lost 1 base, and 10 bases stayed unmatched. The CDR3 has 18 amino acids. DNA for the CDR3: TGTGCCAGCAGCTTTAGGTCTAGCGGGAGGCCGGGCCAAGAGACCCAGTACTTC. As protein: CASSFRSSGRPGQETQYF.

The chain employs TRBV6-5 and TRBJ1-2, with TRBD1 matching 8 bases. This CDR3 spans 15 amino acids. The V and J ends lost 7 bases and 5 bases, in that order; junction bases with no gene match: 12. Per germline, CDR1 MNHEY and CDR2 SVGAGI. CDR3 nucleotide sequence: TGTGCCAGCACTCCAGACCAGGGGGCTAGATATGGCTACACCTTC. Its protein product is CASTPDQGARYGYTF.

The chain joins TRBV6-1 to TRBJ1-1, with 7 bases lining up with TRBD1. CDR1 and CDR2 from the germline V gene are MNHNS and SASEGT. The V and J ends lost 8 bases and 2 bases, in that order; junction bases with no gene match: 8. The CDR3 runs to 14 residues. The CDR3, as DNA: TGTGCCAGCTCCGTGGACAGGTCTAACACTGAAGCTTTCTTT. Translated: CASSVDRSNTEAFF.

This rearrangement joins TRBV6-5 to TRBJ2-7; TRBD2 matches at 8 bases. J gave up 1 base and V 5 bases, and 1 base lay outside the gene matches. Germline loops: CDR1 MNHEY, CDR2 SVGAGI. The CDR3 contains 13 residues. The CDR3 nucleotides are TGTGCCAGCAGTACTAGCGGTTCCTACGAGCAGTACTTC. Its translation is CASSTSGSYEQYF.

V gene TRBV7-9 combines with J gene TRBJ2-5, with D possibly matching TRBD1 (6 bases). V gave up 5 bases and J gave up 4 bases, with 14 bases separating them. The germline CDR1 and CDR2 sequences are SEHNR and FQNEAQ (reference sequence). The CDR3 is made up of 14 amino acids. The CDR3 DNA reads as TGTGCCAGCAGCCAGGGGTCCGGGGCAGAGACCCAGTACTTC. Protein: CASSQGSGAETQYF.

The J gene is TRBJ2-5, the V gene TRBV5-4; D is perhaps TRBD2 (5 bases). Germline CDR1 and CDR2: SGHNT and YYREEE (reference sequence). CDR3 length equals 14 residues. Deletions cut 1 base from V and 0 bases from J, with 7 bases between. The CDR3 DNA reads TGTGCCAGCAGCTTGTCGGGGTACCAAGAGACCCAGTACTTC. Translating it yields CASSLSGYQETQYF.

This clone appeared a single time. The CDR3 DNA follows: TGTGCCAGCAGCCTAAACTATGGCTACACCTTC. Translation gives CASSLNYGYTF. The J gene is TRBJ1-2, the V gene TRBV28; no clear D gene. With 6 bases removed from V and 2 bases from J, the gap between germline ends came to 4 bases. Germline V CDR1 and CDR2: MDHEN, SYDVKM. CDR3 length: 11 residues.

The chain links TRBV7-9 to TRBJ2-2; 10 nucleotides match TRBD1. Germline CDR1 and CDR2: SEHNR and FQNEAQ (reference sequence). The V segment lost 5 bases and the J segment 7 bases; nucleotides outside the gene matches: 4. The CDR3 totals 14 residues. The CDR3 protein is CASSLGQGDGELFF. CDR3 in DNA: TGTGCCAGCAGCCTAGGACAGGGGGACGGGGAGCTGTTTTTT. The whole variable domain, remainder taken from reference TRBV7-9 and TRBJ2-2, is DTGVSQNPRHKITKRGQNVTFRCDPISEHNRLYWYRQTLGQGPEFLTYFQNEAQLEKSRLLSDRFSAERPKGSFSTLEIQRTEQGDSAMYLCASSLGQGDGELFFGEGSRLTVL.

Only one count was recorded for this clone. The V call is TRBV19, the J call TRBJ2-7, with TRBD1 identical over 8 bases. Germline V gives CDR1 LNHDA, CDR2 SQIVND (reference sequence). V trimming: 1 base; J trimming: 3 bases; junction bases outside the gene matches: 8. The CDR3 sequence is 16 residues long. The DNA for the CDR3 is TGTGCCAGTAGTATAGCGGGGACAGGAAGCCACTACGAGCAGTACTTC. It codes for CASSIAGTGSHYEQYF.